Shown below are 2 T cell receptor beta chains from a single sample sequenced in a study of Graves' ophthalmopathy and Graves' hyperthyroidism. Beta-chain TCR CDR3 regions were amplified from RNA transcripts. Investigators did first-round RT-PCR with HTBI primers, then second-round multiplex PCR. MiXCR, run by TCRdb on the multiplex PCR reads, gives a single entry per CDR3 protein. The sample yields hundreds of thousands of distinct CDR3 sequences, about 21% seen once. Sequencing was performed on peripheral blood. The receptors stem from a woman aged 18-30 years with stable Graves' hyperthyroidism.

Many counts were recorded for this clonotype. The chain joins TRBV20-1 to TRBJ1-1, with D perhaps TRBD1 (6 bases). The CDR3 runs 15 residues. Per germline, CDR1 DFQATT and CDR2 SNEGSKA (reference sequence). Trimming pared 6 bases from V and 3 bases from J, leaving 20 bases between. This CDR3 is CSAGGPSGGDTEAFF. The CDR3 region has the DNA TGCAGTGCAGGGGGGCCCTCGGGGGGCGACACTGAAGCTTTCTTT.

This clonotype has a count of ten or more. The chain carries TRBV18 and TRBJ1-1; a possible D gene is TRBD1 (5 bases). The CDR3 extends over 14 amino acids. CDR1 and CDR2 (germline): KGHSH, LQKENI. With 4 bases removed from V and 2 bases from J, the gap between germline ends came to 11 bases. The DNA of the CDR3 is TGTGCCAGCTCACACTCAGGGCCCAACACTGAAGCTTTCTTT. Encoded protein: CASSHSGPNTEAFF.